This note documents a single T cell receptor (beta chain) sequence. As yet, its antigen is unknown. The sample belongs to a study of CD4 T cells in relation to SARS-CoV-2 and coronaviruses. Here immunoSEQ multiplex PCR was the method, and the copy in TCRdb shows in-frame clones only, minus some. The sample has roughly 18,000 clones, 65% to 75% seen once. CD4+ T cells from unexposed donors were obtained before the COVID-19 pandemic (2011-2018). The cells were cultured for around ten days before CD4+ T cells were isolated. The CDR3 runs to 15 residues. Germline V gene data show CDR1 as SGHTA and CDR2 as FQGTGA. With V trimmed by 5 bases and J by 4 bases, 2 bases remained unmatched.

This TCR derives from a human donor in good health. The specimen sequenced was CD4+ T cells from PBMCs, cultured in vitro. The chain couples TRBV7-3 to TRBJ2-1; 13 positions agree with TRBD2. The CDR3, as DNA: TGTGCCAGCAGCAAGGGACTAGCGGGATACAATGAGCAGTTCTTC. Residues: CASSKGLAGYNEQFF. The variable domain in full, completed from reference TRBV7-3 and TRBJ2-1, reads GAGVSQTPSNKVTEKGKYVELRCDPISGHTALYWYRQSLGQGPEFLIYFQGTGAADDSGLPNDRFFAVRPEGSVSTLKIQRTERGDSAVYLCASSKGLAGYNEQFFGPGTRLTVL.